This record concerns one T cell receptor beta chain sequence. Its matching antigen is unknown. The sample originates from a study of cytomegalovirus exposure and HLA in healthy donors. Overall study findings and caveats: In a later analysis, donors in an Asian-associated ancestry cluster reportedly had fewer N-insertions in productive TCRs than the cohort mean. Trimming of TCR beta V- and J-genes showed a link, identified in a later analysis, to a missense DCLRE1C variant. Productive status was seen about 90% or about 30% of the time for most TCR beta V segments in an earlier analysis.

The primer mix had 60 Vbeta and 13 Jbeta primers. Clones were sequenced by immunoSEQ multiplex PCR, and TCRdb holds only the in-frame ones, with some missing. The sample includes about 110,000 clones, 65% to 85% of them seen just once. The CDR3 has 15 amino acids. Trimming took 4 bases from V and 12 from J; bases not matched to a gene: 7. Germline CDR1 and CDR2: SGHTA and FQGTGA. The receptor comes from a man aged 30 to 39 in good health and CMV-seropositive. The chain joins TRBV7-3 to TRBJ2-1, with TRBD2 matching 15 bases. The sequencing sample was made of PBMCs. The CDR3 protein is CASSSGTSGGSVQFF. CDR3 DNA sequence: TGTGCCAGCAGCTCCGGGACTAGCGGGGGGTCCGTGCAGTTCTTC. The full variable domain, completed using reference TRBV7-3 and TRBJ2-1, is GAGVSQTPSNKVTEKGKYVELRCDPISGHTALYWYRQSLGQGPEFLIYFQGTGAADDSGLPNDRFFAVRPEGSVSTLKIQRTERGDSAVYLCASSSGTSGGSVQFFGPGTRLTVL.